This T cell receptor beta chain was observed in a study of CD8+ T cells in alopecia areata. Background on the study: Treated patients were given oral tofacitinib, which was dosed at 5 to 10 mg twice daily.

Study-level results: Sharing of TCR sequences between patients (possibly for HLA-related reasons) was less clear than in mice. Normal scalp showed lower clonality than lesional scalp, especially alopecia totalis/universalis.

Sequencing templates came from extracted RNA that was reverse transcribed into cDNA. This table comes from immunoSEQ multiplex PCR, and its TCRdb copy is limited to in-frame clones, with some not included. Altogether 200,000 to 250,000 clones are present, 50% to 65% being singletons, with the ten largest covering 0.45%. In alopecia areata patients, both lesional scalp punch biopsies and peripheral blood were collected. Concerning this clone: What it binds is unknown.

The V end lost 6 bases, the J end lost 5 bases, and 8 bases lay between the germline ends. The CDR3 contains 11 residues. Germline V gene sequence: CDR1 MNHNY, CDR2 SVGAGI (reference sequence). The receptor was derived from a human donor with alopecia areata. The chain recombines TRBV6-6 with TRBJ2-7; possibly TRBD1 for D (6 bases). This specimen consisted of CD4+ T cells sorted from blood, obtained at week 0. The CDR3 region has the DNA TGTGCCAGCAGCTGGGACAACGAGCAGTACTTC. Amino acids: CASSWDNEQYF.